Below are 13 T cell receptor beta chains sequenced from a single sample in a study of CD8 T cells in ankylosing spondylitis. TCRdb analysed the 5' RACE reads with MiXCR anew, one entry per CDR3 protein. Seen here are hundreds of thousands of distinct CDR3 sequences, 20% observed once, and the top ten hold 7.5% to 9.5%. The sequenced sample was blood, either unsorted or a sorted T cell fraction (not recorded which). The receptors were sampled from a male donor with ankylosing spondylitis or in good health (not recorded which).

The chain is built from TRBV12-3 or TRBV12-4 and TRBJ1-3; 8 bases match TRBD1. The CDR3 runs 15 residues. V was clipped by 6 bases and J by 2 bases; unmatched bases: 6. CDR3 sequence (DNA): TGTGCCAGCAGACGGGACAGGAACACTGGAAACACCATATATTTT. It yields the protein CASRRDRNTGNTIYF.

The chain couples TRBV5-1 to TRBJ2-1; 8 positions agree with TRBD1. CDR1 SGHRS and CDR2 YFSETQ come from the germline V gene. This CDR3 spans 11 amino acids. Unmatched junction bases numbered 5, after V lost 4 bases and J lost 14 bases. The CDR3 region has the DNA TGCGCCAGCAGCCAGGACAGGGCCGAGTTCTTC. Protein sequence: CASSQDRAEFF. Full variable domain (remainder filled in from reference TRBV5-1 and TRBJ2-1): KAGVTQTPRYLIKTRGQQVTLSCSPISGHRSVSWYQQTPGQGLQFLFEYFSETQRNKGNFPGRFSGRQFSNSRSEMNVSTLELGDSALYLCASSQDRAEFFGPGTRLTVL.

This clonotype was seen more than once but under ten times. The chain recombines TRBV12-3 or TRBV12-4 with TRBJ2-3; perhaps TRBD2 as D (5 bases). The CDR3 extends over 12 amino acids. Trimming removed 4 bases from V and 10 bases from J, with 12 bases in between. Written as DNA, the CDR3 is TGTGCCAGCAGTTCTAGCCCCCGCGCGCAGTATTTT. Translating gives CASSSSPRAQYF.

This chain links TRBV7-3 with TRBJ2-1; 9 nucleotides agree with TRBD1. The germline gives CDR1 SGHTA, CDR2 FQGTGA. The V segment lost 7 bases and the J segment 3 bases; nucleotides outside the gene matches: 10. This CDR3 is 16 amino acids long. CDR3: CASTHAGTGNYNEQFF. The DNA for the CDR3 is TGTGCCAGCACTCATGCCGGGACAGGGAACTACAATGAGCAGTTCTTC. Full variable domain (outside the CDR3, taken from reference TRBV7-3 and TRBJ2-1): GAGVSQTPSNKVTEKGKYVELRCDPISGHTALYWYRQSLGQGPEFLIYFQGTGAADDSGLPNDRFFAVRPEGSVSTLKIQRTERGDSAVYLCASTHAGTGNYNEQFFGPGTRLTVL.

This clonotype was seen a handful of times. The rearrangement links TRBV5-1 to TRBJ2-1, with 9 nucleotides matching TRBD2. J gave up 2 bases and V 4 bases, and 7 bases lay outside the gene matches. This CDR3 is 16 amino acids long. The germline V gene encodes CDR1 SGHRS and CDR2 YFSETQ. DNA for the CDR3: TGCGCCAGCAGCCCTATAGCGGGAGCACCCTACAATGAGCAGTTCTTC. Protein: CASSPIAGAPYNEQFF.

The chain employs TRBV7-9 and TRBJ1-2; possible D gene TRBD1, 5 bases. The CDR3 totals 15 residues. CDR1 SEHNR and CDR2 FQNEAQ come from the germline V gene (reference sequence). Trimming shortened V by 3 bases and J by 3 bases, and 14 bases separated the two germline ends. In nucleotides, the CDR3 is TGTGCCAGCAGCTTTAGAGGGGCCCTGGACTATGGCTACACCTTC. Its translation is CASSFRGALDYGYTF. Combining the CDR3 with reference TRBV7-9 and TRBJ1-2 gives the whole variable domain DTGVSQNPRHKITKRGQNVTFRCDPISEHNRLYWYRQTLGQGPEFLTYFQNEAQLEKSRLLSDRFSAERPKGSFSTLEIQRTEQGDSAMYLCASSFRGALDYGYTFGSGTRLTVV.

This clonotype was recorded a few times. The rearrangement uses TRBV12-3 or TRBV12-4 and TRBJ1-2, with D unclear. The CDR3 is 13 residues long. The V end was cut by 2 bases, the J end by 2 bases, with 6 bases between. In nucleotides, the CDR3 is TGTGCCAGCAGTTTAACGAAAAACTATGGCTACACCTTC. Protein product: CASSLTKNYGYTF.

This chain uses TRBV20-1 with TRBJ1-4; possible D gene TRBD1, 6 bases. Trimming took off 0 bases at V and 8 bases at J, with 16 bases between the two ends. There are 15 residues in the CDR3. Germline CDR1 and CDR2: DFQATT and SNEGSKA (reference sequence). The CDR3 protein is CSARDPGGLEEKLFF. Written as DNA, the CDR3 is TGCAGTGCTAGAGATCCGGGGGGGCTGGAGGAAAAACTGTTTTTT.

The chain uses TRBV5-5 and TRBJ1-5; D is unclear. V shed 0 bases and J shed 4 bases, with 5 bases lying between them. This CDR3 has 13 amino acids. Germline V lookup: CDR1 SGHKS, CDR2 YYEKEE (reference sequence). CDR3 region: CASSLVMNQPQHF. CDR3 DNA: TGTGCCAGCAGCTTGGTGATGAATCAGCCCCAGCATTTT.

This clonotype was picked up many times. This rearrangement joins TRBV5-5 to TRBJ2-5, with D unresolved. This CDR3 comprises 14 residues. Germline V lookup: CDR1 SGHKS, CDR2 YYEKEE (reference sequence). The V gene lost 2 bases and the J gene lost 1 base, with 9 bases spanning the gap. The CDR3 nucleotides are TGTGCCAGCAGCTTTCGGCAGATCCAAGAGACCCAGTACTTC. Translation gives CASSFRQIQETQYF.

CDR3 sequence: CASSQALLAARGTGELFF. The CDR3, as DNA: TGTGCCAGCAGCCAAGCTCTACTAGCGGCTAGAGGCACCGGGGAGCTGTTTTTT. The chain joins TRBV4-2 to TRBJ2-2, with 8 bases identical to TRBD2. The length of the CDR3 is 18 residues. Germline lookup yields CDR1 LGHNA and CDR2 YNFKEQ. The junction had 11 bases not matched to a gene; V was cut back by 1 base and J by 4 bases.

Notes on this clonotype: Being one base from a much bigger clone, this may be a read error. This chain joins TRBV29-1 and TRBJ1-1, with D perhaps matching TRBD1 (5 bases). Per the germline V gene, CDR1 is SQVTM and CDR2 is ANQGSEA. CDR3 length: 14 amino acids. The chain's CDR3 is CSVGWGSGTTAAFF. Written as DNA, the CDR3 is TGCAGCGTTGGGTGGGGGTCGGGGACCACTGCAGCTTTCTTT.

This clonotype was counted at least ten times. The rearrangement links TRBV12-3 or TRBV12-4 to TRBJ2-5; no clear D. Trimming removed 3 bases from V and 2 bases from J, with 7 bases in between. CDR3 length: 13 amino acids. The CDR3 here is CASSFRVQETQYF. DNA for the CDR3: TGTGCCAGCAGTTTCCGGGTGCAAGAGACCCAGTACTTC.